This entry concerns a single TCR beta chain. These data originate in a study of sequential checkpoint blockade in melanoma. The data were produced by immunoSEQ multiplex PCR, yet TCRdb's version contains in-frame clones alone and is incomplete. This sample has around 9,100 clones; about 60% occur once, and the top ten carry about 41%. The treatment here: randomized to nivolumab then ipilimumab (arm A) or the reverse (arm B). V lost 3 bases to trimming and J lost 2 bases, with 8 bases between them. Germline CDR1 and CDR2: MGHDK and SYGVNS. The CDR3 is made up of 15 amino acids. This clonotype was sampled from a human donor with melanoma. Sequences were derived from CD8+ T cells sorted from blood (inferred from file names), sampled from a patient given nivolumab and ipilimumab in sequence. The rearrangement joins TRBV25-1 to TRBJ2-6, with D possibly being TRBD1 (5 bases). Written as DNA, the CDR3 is TGTGCCAGCAGTGATGTAGGGGCTGGGGCCAACGTCCTGACTTTC. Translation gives CASSDVGAGANVLTF. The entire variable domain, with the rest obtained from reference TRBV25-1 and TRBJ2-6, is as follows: EADIYQTPRYLVIGTGKKITLECSQTMGHDKMYWYQQDPGMELHLIHYSYGVNSTEKGDLSSESTVSRIRTEHFPLTLESARPSHTSQYLCASSDVGAGANVLTFGAGSRLTVL.